The next 13 T cell receptor beta chains were all read from a single sample in a study of T cells in Graves' hyperthyroidism and ophthalmopathy. RNA transcripts yielded amplified TCR beta CDR3 regions. The HTBI primer set drove a first-round RT-PCR of the TCR CDR3. TCRdb recomputed calls from the multiplex PCR reads with MiXCR, one row per CDR3 protein. This repertoire shows under 350,000 distinct CDR3 sequences, 15% to 20% found once; its top ten account for under 55%. Sample: blood. The receptors here all came from a woman aged 45-65 years with Graves' hyperthyroidism.

CDR3 amino acids: CSAGQGNEQYV. The CDR3 coding sequence is TGCAGTGCCGGACAGGGGAACGAGCAGTACGTC. The chain recombines TRBV20-1 with TRBJ2-7, with TRBD1 identical over 9 bases. V was pared by 6 bases and J by 5 bases, with 2 bases of the junction left unmatched. CDR1 is DFQATT and CDR2 is SNEGSKA in the germline V gene (reference sequence). This CDR3 comprises 11 residues.

Details on this clonotype: This sequence may be a read error, since a much larger clone differs from it by one base. Lacking the conserved final phenylalanine or tryptophan, this CDR3 likely reflects a read error. The V call is TRBV6-6, the J call TRBJ1-1; D is undetermined. This CDR3 contains 14 residues. Per germline, CDR1 MNHNY and CDR2 SVGAGI (reference sequence). Trimming left V 2 bases short and J 3 bases short, with 10 bases between. CDR3 loop: CASSYESLDTEAFL. CDR3 DNA: TGTGCCAGCAGTTACGAGAGCCTTGACACTGAAGCTTTCCTT.

The chain has TRBV12-3 or TRBV12-4 and TRBJ2-1; 8 bases are a match to TRBD2. Losses at the gene ends were 4 bases for V and 3 bases for J; bases not matched to a gene: 11. This CDR3 contains 17 residues. The CDR3 bases are TGTGCCAGCAGTTCAGTCGGGGGGGGAAATGGCTACAATGAGCAGTTCTTC. Translated, it gives CASSSVGGGNGYNEQFF.

This clonotype has ten or more counts. The V call is TRBV27, the J call TRBJ1-6; 8 bases fit TRBD1. Germline-derived CDR1 and CDR2 are MNHEY and SMNVEV (reference sequence). V lost 5 bases and J lost 7; bases outside the gene matches: 7. This CDR3 is 15 amino acids long. The CDR3: CASSPTRTGNSPLHF. CDR3 nucleotide sequence: TGTGCCAGCAGTCCTACCAGGACAGGGAATTCACCCCTCCACTTT.

This clonotype has a count of ten or more. Written as DNA, the CDR3 is TGTGCCAGCAGTTACTCGCCCCTTGGACAGGCGGGGGTGAACACTGAAGCTTTCTTT. Translation: CASSYSPLGQAGVNTEAFF. V and J are TRBV6-6 and TRBJ1-1; 7 nucleotides align to TRBD1. J gave up 0 bases and V 0 bases, and 13 bases lay outside the gene matches. From germline, CDR1 is MNHNY and CDR2 SVGAGI (reference sequence). The CDR3 extends over 19 amino acids.

This clonotype was detected a few times. Its ends do not fully match the called genes, so a read error is possible. The V gene is TRBV7-9, the J gene TRBJ2-1; 11 nucleotides agree with TRBD2. CDR1 and CDR2 from the germline V gene are SEHNR and FQNEAQ (reference sequence). The CDR3 is made up of 14 amino acids. CDR3 nucleotide sequence: TGTGCCAGCACCCGGACTAGCGGGTTCGATGAGCAGCTCTTC. This sequence encodes CASTRTSGFDEQLF.

This clonotype was recorded many times. V is TRBV5-1 and J is TRBJ1-1; unclear D gene. Germline V gene data show CDR1 as SGHRS and CDR2 as YFSETQ. The V gene lost 0 bases and the J gene lost 4 bases, with 7 bases spanning the gap. The CDR3 is 13 amino acids. The CDR3 loop is CASSLGLATEAFF. For the CDR3, the DNA is TGCGCCAGCAGCTTGGGTTTGGCCACTGAAGCTTTCTTT.

This clonotype has a count of ten or more. The CDR3 region is CASSESQGGWNEQFF. CDR3 sequence (DNA): TGTGCCAGCAGTGAGTCTCAGGGGGGGTGGAATGAGCAGTTCTTC. This rearrangement joins TRBV2 to TRBJ2-1; the D call may be TRBD1 or TRBD2 (7 bases each). Germline V gives CDR1 SNHLY, CDR2 FYNNEI. The ends were cut back, 3 bases at V and 7 bases at J, with 16 bases in the middle. This CDR3 is 15 amino acids long.

This clonotype was detected ten times or more. The rearrangement uses TRBV28 and TRBJ1-1, with a weak D call TRBD1 (6 bases). CDR1 MDHEN and CDR2 SYDVKM come from the germline V gene. V gave up 3 bases and J gave up 0 bases, with 11 bases separating them. The CDR3 is 15 residues long. This CDR3 is CASSFPHRVNTEAFF. The CDR3 nucleotides read TGTGCCAGCAGTTTCCCCCACAGGGTGAACACTGAAGCTTTCTTT.

The CDR3 DNA reads TGTGCCAGCAGCTCCACCCCCCAGGACAGGGGGCAAAATCAGCCCCAGCATTTT. Its protein is CASSSTPQDRGQNQPQHF. The V and J genes are TRBV7-9 and TRBJ1-5, with 11 bases lining up with TRBD1. The length of the CDR3 is 18 residues. Germline V gene data show CDR1 as SEHNR and CDR2 as FQNEAQ (reference sequence). The junction had 12 bases not matched to a gene; V was cut back by 4 bases and J by 4 bases.

This clonotype was recorded many times. CDR3 DNA: TGTGCCAGCAGTGACGGGACTCGGAACGAGGCGCAGTATTTT. Amino acids: CASSDGTRNEAQYF. The chain couples TRBV28 to TRBJ2-3; a possible D gene is TRBD2 (6 bases). Looked up from germline, CDR1 is MDHEN and CDR2 is SYDVKM. CDR3 length: 14 amino acids. The ends were cut back, 5 bases at V and 10 bases at J, with 19 bases in the middle.

Only a few counts were recorded for this clonotype. At one end the junction does not follow the germline gene, possibly because of a read error. The chain combines TRBV28 with TRBJ2-1, with a weak D call TRBD1 (6 bases). The germline V gene encodes CDR1 MDHEN and CDR2 SYDVKM. The CDR3 extends over 15 amino acids. CDR3 DNA: TGTGCCAGCAGTTCCCACAGGGAGCAATACAATGGGCAGTTCTTC. This translates into CASSSHREQYNGQFF.

This clonotype came up many times. The chain recombines TRBV5-4 with TRBJ2-3; D may be TRBD1 or TRBD2 (6 bases each). V lost 0 bases, J lost 6 bases, and 14 bases lay in between. Germline CDR1 and CDR2: SGHNT and YYREEE (reference sequence). The CDR3 totals 15 residues. CDR3 in amino acids: CASSLVGGSTDTQYF. The CDR3 DNA sequence: TGTGCCAGCAGCTTGGTGGGGGGCTCAACTGATACGCAGTATTTT. Together with reference TRBV5-4 and TRBJ2-3, the CDR3 gives the full variable domain: ETGVTQSPTHLIKTRGQQVTLRCSSQSGHNTVSWYQQALGQGPQFIFQYYREEENGRGNFPPRFSGLQFPNYSSELNVNALELDDSALYLCASSLVGGSTDTQYFGPGTRLTVL.